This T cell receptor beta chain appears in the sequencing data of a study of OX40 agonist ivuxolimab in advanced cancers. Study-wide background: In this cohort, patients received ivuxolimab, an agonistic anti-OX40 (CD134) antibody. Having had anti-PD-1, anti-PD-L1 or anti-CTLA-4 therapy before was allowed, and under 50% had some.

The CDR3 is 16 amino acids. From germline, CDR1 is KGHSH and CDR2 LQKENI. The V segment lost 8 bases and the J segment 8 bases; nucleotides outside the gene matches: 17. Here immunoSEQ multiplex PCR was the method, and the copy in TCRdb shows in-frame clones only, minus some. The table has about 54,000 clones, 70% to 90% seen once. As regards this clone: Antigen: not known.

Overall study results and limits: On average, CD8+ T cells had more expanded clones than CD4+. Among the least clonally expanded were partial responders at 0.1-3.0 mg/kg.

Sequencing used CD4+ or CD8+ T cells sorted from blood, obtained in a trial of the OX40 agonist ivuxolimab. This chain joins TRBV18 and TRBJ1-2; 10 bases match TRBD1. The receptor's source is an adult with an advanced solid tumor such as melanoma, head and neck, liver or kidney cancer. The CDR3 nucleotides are TGTGCCAGCCATACCGGGACAGGGGCAGGGACTGTCGGCTACACCTTC. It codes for CASHTGTGAGTVGYTF.